This T cell receptor beta chain was found in a study of shared clonotypes between healthy human individuals. About the study: Plates per donor: three CD4 naive, three CD4 memory, two CD8 naive, one CD8 memory.

Notes on the study in general: Sampling used blood alone; tissue repertoires probably differ. Deeper or shallower sequencing was expected to change how clonotypes are shared among donors.

Germline-derived CDR1 and CDR2 are MGHRA and YSYEKL. The CDR3 length is 16 residues. V lost 1 base and J lost 7; bases outside the gene matches: 10. Comment on this clone: Its target is not known.

Assay execution took place at the deep level. Generated by immunoSEQ multiplex PCR, the TCRdb table keeps only in-frame clones and is missing some. The profile shows about 2.3 million clones, 80% to 95% of them singletons. This sequence was found in a man younger than 35 in good health. Some clones in this sample may be carry-over from other donors' samples. The rearrangement joins TRBV4-1 to TRBJ2-1; 7 bases agree with TRBD2. Sequencing input: naive CD4+ T cells from PBMCs. The subset was: CD45RA+ positively selected. CDR3 bases: TGCGCCAGCAGCCAAGGACCTAGCGGAGTTCTGAATGAGCAGTTCTTC. Its translation: CASSQGPSGVLNEQFF.